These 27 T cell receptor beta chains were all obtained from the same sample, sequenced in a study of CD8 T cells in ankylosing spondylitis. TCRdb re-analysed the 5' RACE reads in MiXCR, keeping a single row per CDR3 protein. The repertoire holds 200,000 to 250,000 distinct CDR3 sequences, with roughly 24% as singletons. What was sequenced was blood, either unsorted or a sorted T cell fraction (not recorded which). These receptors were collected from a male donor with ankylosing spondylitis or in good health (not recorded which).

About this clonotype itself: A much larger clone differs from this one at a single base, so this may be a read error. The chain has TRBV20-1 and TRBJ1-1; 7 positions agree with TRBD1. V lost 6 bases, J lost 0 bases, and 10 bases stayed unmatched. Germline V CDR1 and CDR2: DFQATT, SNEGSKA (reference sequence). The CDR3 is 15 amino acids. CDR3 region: CSASETGSLNTEAFF. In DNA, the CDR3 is TGCAGTGCATCCGAGACAGGGTCCCTGAACACTGAAGCTTTCTTT.

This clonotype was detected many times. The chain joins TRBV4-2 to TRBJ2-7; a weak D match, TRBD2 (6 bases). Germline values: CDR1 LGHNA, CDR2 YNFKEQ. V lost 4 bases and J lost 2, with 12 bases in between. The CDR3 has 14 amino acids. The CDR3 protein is CASSRGTVAYEQYF. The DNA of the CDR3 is TGTGCCAGCAGCCGCGGGACTGTGGCCTACGAGCAGTACTTC.

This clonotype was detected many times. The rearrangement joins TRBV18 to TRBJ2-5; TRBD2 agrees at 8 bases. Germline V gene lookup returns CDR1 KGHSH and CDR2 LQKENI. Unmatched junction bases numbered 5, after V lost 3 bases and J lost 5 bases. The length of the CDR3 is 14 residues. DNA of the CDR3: TGTGCCAGCTCACCCCGGACTAGCAGGGAGACCCAGTACTTC. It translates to CASSPRTSRETQYF.

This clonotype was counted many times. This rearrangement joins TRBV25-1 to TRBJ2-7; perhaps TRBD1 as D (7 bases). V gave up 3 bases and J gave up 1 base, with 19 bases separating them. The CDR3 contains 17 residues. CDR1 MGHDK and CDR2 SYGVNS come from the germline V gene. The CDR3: CASSDVRRGQGSYEQYF. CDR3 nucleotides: TGTGCCAGCAGTGACGTAAGGAGGGGGCAGGGGTCCTACGAGCAGTACTTC.

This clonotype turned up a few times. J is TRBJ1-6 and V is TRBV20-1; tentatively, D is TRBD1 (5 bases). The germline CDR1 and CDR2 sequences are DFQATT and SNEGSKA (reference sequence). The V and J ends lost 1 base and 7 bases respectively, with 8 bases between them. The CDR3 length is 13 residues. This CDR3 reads CSARAGPNSPLHF. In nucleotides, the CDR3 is TGCAGTGCTAGAGCAGGGCCGAATTCACCCCTCCACTTT.

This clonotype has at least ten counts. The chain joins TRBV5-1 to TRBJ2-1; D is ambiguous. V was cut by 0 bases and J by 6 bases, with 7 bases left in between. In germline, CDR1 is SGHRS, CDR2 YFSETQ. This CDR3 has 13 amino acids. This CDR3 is CASSLATVNEQFF. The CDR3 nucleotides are TGCGCCAGCAGCTTGGCAACAGTCAATGAGCAGTTCTTC. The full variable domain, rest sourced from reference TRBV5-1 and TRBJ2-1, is KAGVTQTPRYLIKTRGQQVTLSCSPISGHRSVSWYQQTPGQGLQFLFEYFSETQRNKGNFPGRFSGRQFSNSRSEMNVSTLELGDSALYLCASSLATVNEQFFGPGTRLTVL.

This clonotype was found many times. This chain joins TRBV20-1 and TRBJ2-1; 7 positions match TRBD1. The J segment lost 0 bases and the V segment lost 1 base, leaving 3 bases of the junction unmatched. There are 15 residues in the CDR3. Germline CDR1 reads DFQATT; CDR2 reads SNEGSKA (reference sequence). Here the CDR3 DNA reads TGCAGTGCTAGAGCCCACAGGGGCTCCTACAATGAGCAGTTCTTC. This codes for CSARAHRGSYNEQFF.

DNA for the CDR3: TGTGCCAGCAGTACACTAGCGGGAGGGGGGGACTCCTACAATGAGCAGTTCTTC. It codes for CASSTLAGGGDSYNEQFF. V is TRBV12-3 or TRBV12-4 and J is TRBJ2-1, with TRBD2 matching over 13 bases. This CDR3 is built from 18 residues. The junction had 7 bases not matched to a gene; V was cut back by 5 bases and J by 0 bases.

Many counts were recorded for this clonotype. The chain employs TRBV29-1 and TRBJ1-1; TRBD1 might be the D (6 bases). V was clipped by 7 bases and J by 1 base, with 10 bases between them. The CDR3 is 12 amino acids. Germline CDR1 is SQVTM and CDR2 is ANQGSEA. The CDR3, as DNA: TGCAGCGCTGGACAGTCGAACACTGAAGCTTTCTTT. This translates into CSAGQSNTEAFF.

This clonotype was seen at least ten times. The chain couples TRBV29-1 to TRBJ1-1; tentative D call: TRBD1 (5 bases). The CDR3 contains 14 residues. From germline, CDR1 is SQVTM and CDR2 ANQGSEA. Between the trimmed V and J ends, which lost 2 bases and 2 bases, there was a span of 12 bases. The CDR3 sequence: CSVELSGLNTEAFF. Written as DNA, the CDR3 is TGCAGCGTTGAATTGTCGGGGCTCAACACTGAAGCTTTCTTT.

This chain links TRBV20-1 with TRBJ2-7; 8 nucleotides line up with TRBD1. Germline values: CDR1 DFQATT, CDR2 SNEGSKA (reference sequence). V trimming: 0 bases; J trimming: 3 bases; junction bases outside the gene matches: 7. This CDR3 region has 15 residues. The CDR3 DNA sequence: TGCAGTGCTAGAGATCCCGGGACAGGCCTCTACGAGCAGTACTTC. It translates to CSARDPGTGLYEQYF.

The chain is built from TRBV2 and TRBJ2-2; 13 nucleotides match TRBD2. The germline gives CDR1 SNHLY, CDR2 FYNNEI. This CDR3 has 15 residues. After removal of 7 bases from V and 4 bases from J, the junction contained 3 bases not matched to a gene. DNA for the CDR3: TGTGCCAGCAACGGACTAGCGGGAGTCACCGGGGAGCTGTTTTTT. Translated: CASNGLAGVTGELFF.

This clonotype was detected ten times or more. The CDR3 reads CATYGWGGTLRYNEQFF. In DNA, the CDR3 is TGTGCCACCTACGGGTGGGGTGGGACACTTCGCTACAATGAGCAGTTCTTC. The chain joins TRBV12-3 or TRBV12-4 to TRBJ2-1; D possibly corresponds to TRBD1 (6 bases). The CDR3 totals 17 residues. V lost 10 bases and J lost 3, with 25 bases in between.

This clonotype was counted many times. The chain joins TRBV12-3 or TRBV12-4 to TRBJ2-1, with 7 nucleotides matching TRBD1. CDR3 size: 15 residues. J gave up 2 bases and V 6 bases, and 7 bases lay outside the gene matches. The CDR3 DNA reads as TGTGCCAGCAGCCGGGGACAGAACCCCTACAATGAGCAGTTCTTC. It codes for CASSRGQNPYNEQFF.

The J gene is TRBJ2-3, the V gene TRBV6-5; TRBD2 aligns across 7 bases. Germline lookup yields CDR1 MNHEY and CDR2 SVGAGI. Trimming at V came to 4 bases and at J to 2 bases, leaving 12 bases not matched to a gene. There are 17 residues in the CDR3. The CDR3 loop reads CASSSLEKGGFTDTQYF. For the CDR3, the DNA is TGTGCCAGCAGTTCACTTGAGAAGGGAGGGTTCACAGATACGCAGTATTTT.

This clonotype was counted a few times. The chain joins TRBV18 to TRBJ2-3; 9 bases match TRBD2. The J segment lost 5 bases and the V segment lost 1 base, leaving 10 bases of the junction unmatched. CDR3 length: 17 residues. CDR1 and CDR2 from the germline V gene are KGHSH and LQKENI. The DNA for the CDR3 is TGTGCCAGCTCACCACGCGTGGCGGGAGGGCAAGGAGATACGCAGTATTTT. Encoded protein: CASSPRVAGGQGDTQYF. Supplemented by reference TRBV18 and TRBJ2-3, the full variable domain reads NAGVMQNPRHLVRRRGQEARLRCSPMKGHSHVYWYRQLPEEGLKFMVYLQKENIIDESGMPKERFSAEFPKEGPSILRIQQVVRGDSAAYFCASSPRVAGGQGDTQYFGPGTRLTVL.

CDR3: CAISESGGTYEQYF. DNA of the CDR3: TGTGCCATCAGTGAGTCGGGGGGTACCTACGAGCAGTACTTC. The gene calls are TRBV10-3 and TRBJ2-7; D possibly corresponds to TRBD2 (6 bases). Germline V gene sequence: CDR1 ENHRY, CDR2 SYGVKD. CDR3 length: 14 residues. Trimming took off 0 bases at V and 2 bases at J, with 8 bases between the two ends.

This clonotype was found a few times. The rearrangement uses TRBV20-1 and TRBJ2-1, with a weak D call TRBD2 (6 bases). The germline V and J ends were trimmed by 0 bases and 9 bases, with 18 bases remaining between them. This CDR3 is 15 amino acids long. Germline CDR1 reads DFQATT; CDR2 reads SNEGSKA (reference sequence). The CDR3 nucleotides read TGCAGTGCTAGAGATCCCGGACTATTAGGTGCTGAGCAGTTCTTC. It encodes CSARDPGLLGAEQFF.

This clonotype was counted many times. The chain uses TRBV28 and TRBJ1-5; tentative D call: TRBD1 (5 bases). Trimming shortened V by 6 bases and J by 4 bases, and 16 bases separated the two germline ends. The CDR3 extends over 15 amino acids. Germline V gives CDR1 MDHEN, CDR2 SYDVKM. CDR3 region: CASRLLHEGNQPQHF. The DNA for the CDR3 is TGTGCCAGCAGGCTCCTACACGAGGGGAATCAGCCCCAGCATTTT.

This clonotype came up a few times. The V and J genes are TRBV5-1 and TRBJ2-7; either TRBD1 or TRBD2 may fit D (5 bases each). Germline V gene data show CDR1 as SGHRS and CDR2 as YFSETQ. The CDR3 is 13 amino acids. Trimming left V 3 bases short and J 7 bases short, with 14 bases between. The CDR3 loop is CASSSWSGSEQYF. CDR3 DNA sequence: TGCGCCAGCAGCTCCTGGTCAGGGAGTGAGCAGTACTTC.

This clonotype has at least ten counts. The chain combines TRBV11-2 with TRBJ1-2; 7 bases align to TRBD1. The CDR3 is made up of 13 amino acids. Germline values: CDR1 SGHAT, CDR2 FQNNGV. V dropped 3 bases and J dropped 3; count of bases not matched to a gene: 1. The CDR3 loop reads CASSFDRDYGYTF. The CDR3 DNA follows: TGTGCCAGCAGCTTTGACAGGGACTATGGCTACACCTTC.

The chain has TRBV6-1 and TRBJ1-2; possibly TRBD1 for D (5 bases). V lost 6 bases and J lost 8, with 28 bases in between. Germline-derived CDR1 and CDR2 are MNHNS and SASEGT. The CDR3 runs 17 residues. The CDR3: CASRPYAQTAGIQGYTF. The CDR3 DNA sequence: TGTGCCAGCAGACCCTACGCCCAGACAGCAGGGATACAAGGCTACACCTTC.

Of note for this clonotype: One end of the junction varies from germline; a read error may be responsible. The CDR3 region has the DNA TGTGCTAGCAGCTTAGAACAGTACAATGAGCAGTTCTTC. It codes for CASSLEQYNEQFF. The rearrangement links TRBV7-7 to TRBJ2-1, with D hard to call. In germline, CDR1 is SSHAT, CDR2 FNYEAQ (reference sequence). The length of the CDR3 is 13 residues.

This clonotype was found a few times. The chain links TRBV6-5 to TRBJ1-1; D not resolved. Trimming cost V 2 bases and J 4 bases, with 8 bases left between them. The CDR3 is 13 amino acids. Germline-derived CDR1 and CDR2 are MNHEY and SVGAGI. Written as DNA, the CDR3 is TGTGCCAGCAGTTACCAGCGGGCCACTGAAGCTTTCTTT. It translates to CASSYQRATEAFF.

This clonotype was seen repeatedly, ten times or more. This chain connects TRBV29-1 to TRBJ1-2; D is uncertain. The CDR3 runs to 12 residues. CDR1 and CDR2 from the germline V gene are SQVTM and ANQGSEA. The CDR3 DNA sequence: TGCACCCTCACTACGGGGTCCTATGGCTACACCTTC. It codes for CTLTTGSYGYTF.

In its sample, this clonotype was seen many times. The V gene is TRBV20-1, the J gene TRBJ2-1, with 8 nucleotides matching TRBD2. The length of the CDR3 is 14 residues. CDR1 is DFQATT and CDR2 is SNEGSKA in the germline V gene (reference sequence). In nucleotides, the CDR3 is TGCAGCCCCACCAGTGGGACTAGGGTCGATGAGCAGTTCTTC. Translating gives CSPTSGTRVDEQFF.

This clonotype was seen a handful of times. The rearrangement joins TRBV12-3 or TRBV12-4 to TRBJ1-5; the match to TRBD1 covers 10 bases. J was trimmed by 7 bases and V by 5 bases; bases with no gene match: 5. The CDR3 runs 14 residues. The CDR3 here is CASSRGQGRQPQHF. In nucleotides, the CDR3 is TGTGCCAGCAGTAGGGGACAGGGGAGGCAGCCCCAGCATTTT.